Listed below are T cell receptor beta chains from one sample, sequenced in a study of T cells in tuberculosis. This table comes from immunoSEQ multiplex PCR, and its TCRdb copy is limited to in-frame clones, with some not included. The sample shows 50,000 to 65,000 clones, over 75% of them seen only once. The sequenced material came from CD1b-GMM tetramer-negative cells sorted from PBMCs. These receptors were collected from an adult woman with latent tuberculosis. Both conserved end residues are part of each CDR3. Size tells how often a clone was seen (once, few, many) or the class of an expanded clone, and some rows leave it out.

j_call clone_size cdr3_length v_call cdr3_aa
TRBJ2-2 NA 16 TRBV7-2 CASSSGLGQGTGELFF
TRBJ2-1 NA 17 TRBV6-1 CASSERSGGAWSGEQFF
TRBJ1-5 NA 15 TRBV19 CASSPSGQFNQPQHF
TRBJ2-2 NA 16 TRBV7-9 CASSLSPRTVTGELFF
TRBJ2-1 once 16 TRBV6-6 CASSSPKGQGVDEQFF
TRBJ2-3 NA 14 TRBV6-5 CASRGFPAGDTQYF
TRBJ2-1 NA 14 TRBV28 CASSSRTLYNEQFF
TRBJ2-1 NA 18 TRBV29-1 CSVESGTGSVGSYNEQFF
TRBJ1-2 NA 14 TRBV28 CASSRGATNYGYTF
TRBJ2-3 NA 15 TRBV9 CASSATGGGADTQYF
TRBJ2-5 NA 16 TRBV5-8 CASSLGIAGGPETQYF
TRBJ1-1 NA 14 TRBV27 CASSPTRFYTEAFF
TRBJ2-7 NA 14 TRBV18 CASSPRTVPYEQYF
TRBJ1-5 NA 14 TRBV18 CASSPGQTNQPQHF
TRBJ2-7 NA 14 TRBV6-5 CASTRTGRPYEQYF
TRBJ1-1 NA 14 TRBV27 CASRTRGLSTEAFF
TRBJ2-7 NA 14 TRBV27 CASSFLAGVGEQYF
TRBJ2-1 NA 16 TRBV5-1 CASSLVGTEGYNEQFF
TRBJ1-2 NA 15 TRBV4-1 CASSNGGQANYGYTF
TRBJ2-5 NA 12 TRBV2 CASRALQETQYF
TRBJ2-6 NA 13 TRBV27 CASSFYGANVLTF
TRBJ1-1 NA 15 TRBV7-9 CASSLEVTGVTEAFF
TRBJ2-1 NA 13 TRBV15 CATSRDLSGEEFF
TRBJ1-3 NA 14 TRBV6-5 CASSRQGSGNTIYF